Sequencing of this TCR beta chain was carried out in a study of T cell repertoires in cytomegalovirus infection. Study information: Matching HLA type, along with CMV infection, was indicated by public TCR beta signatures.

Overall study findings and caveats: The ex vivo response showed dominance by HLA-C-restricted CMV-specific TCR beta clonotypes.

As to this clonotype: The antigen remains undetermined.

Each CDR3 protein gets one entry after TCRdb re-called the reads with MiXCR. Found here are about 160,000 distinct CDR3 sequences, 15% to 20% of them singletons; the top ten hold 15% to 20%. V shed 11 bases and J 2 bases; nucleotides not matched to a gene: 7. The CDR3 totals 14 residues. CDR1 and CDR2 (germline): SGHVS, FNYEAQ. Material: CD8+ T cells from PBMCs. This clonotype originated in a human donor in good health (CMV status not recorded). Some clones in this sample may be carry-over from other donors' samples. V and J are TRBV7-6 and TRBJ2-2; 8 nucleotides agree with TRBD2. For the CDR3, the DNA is TGTGCCGGCTCGGGAGGGCCTAACACCGGGGAGCTGTTTTTT. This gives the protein CAGSGGPNTGELFF.